This T cell receptor (beta chain) came from a study of shared clonotypes between healthy human individuals. Regarding the study as a whole: It was expected that sequencing depth would affect clonotype sharing among donors. Naive subsets tended to show greater estimated richness than memory subsets.

Only in-frame clones appear in the TCRdb table, and some are missing; sequencing was by immunoSEQ multiplex PCR. This sample has some 650,000 clones; more than 95% occur once, and the top ten carry 0.045% to 0.06%. For this clone: Its antigen is currently unknown.

Participating donors were healthy, HIV-negative adults free of recent acute infections or vaccinations. In the CD4+ fraction, cells were divided into CD45RA+ naive and CD45RA-negative memory subsets. Germline assignment: CDR1 SGHAT and CDR2 FQNNGV. CDR3 length equals 14 residues. V was pared by 5 bases and J by 2 bases, with 4 bases of the junction left unmatched. V gene TRBV11-2 combines with J gene TRBJ2-7, with 9 bases matching TRBD2. The receptor was isolated from a woman in her thirties in good health. Sequenced sample: naive CD4+ T cells sorted from blood. As to subset: CD45RA+ positively selected. As DNA, the CDR3 is TGTGCCAGCAGCCCAAGCGGGAGGACCTACGAGCAGTACTTC. Translation: CASSPSGRTYEQYF.